These 10 T cell receptor beta chains originate from one sample sequenced in a study of blood T cell repertoires in COVID-19. Sequenced by immunoSEQ multiplex PCR; TCRdb stores in-frame clones only, minus some. This table has approximately 160,000 clones, more than 85% appearing once. Sequenced sample: peripheral blood. These receptor sequences come from a man between 50 and 59 years old with acute or convalescent COVID-19.

The gene calls are TRBV27 and TRBJ1-1, with 10 bases fitting TRBD1. From germline, CDR1 is MNHEY and CDR2 SMNVEV (reference sequence). The length of the CDR3 is 14 residues. Trimming removed 3 bases from V and 7 bases from J; junction bases left unmatched: 5. The CDR3 nucleotides are TGTGCCAGCAGTTTGACAGGGGGCAAGGGTGAAGCTTTCTTT. Amino acids: CASSLTGGKGEAFF.

This chain connects TRBV9 to TRBJ1-4; 9 nucleotides match TRBD1. CDR3 length: 15 amino acids. Germline CDR1 and CDR2: SGDLS and YYNGEE. J gave up 8 bases and V 0 bases, and 5 bases lay outside the gene matches. CDR3 region: CASSVEDRGGEKLFF. The DNA of the CDR3 is TGTGCCAGCAGCGTAGAGGACAGGGGAGGGGAAAAACTGTTTTTT.

The gene calls are TRBV10-3 and TRBJ2-2; TRBD2 might be the D (6 bases). The CDR3 is 13 residues long. V lost 8 bases to trimming and J lost 4 bases, with 11 bases between them. The germline gives CDR1 ENHRY, CDR2 SYGVKD. This chain's CDR3 is CAIRGSSTGELFF. The DNA for the CDR3 is TGTGCCATCCGGGGGTCAAGCACCGGGGAGCTGTTTTTT.

The chain carries TRBV10-2 and TRBJ2-1, with 8 positions matching TRBD2. This CDR3 has 16 residues. CDR1 WSHSY and CDR2 SAAADI come from the germline V gene. Losses at the gene ends were 4 bases for V and 2 bases for J; bases not matched to a gene: 7. The CDR3 bases are TGCGCCAGCAGTGGGCAGGCGGGAGGAACCTACAATGAGCAGTTCTTC. Protein product: CASSGQAGGTYNEQFF.

CDR3 DNA: TGTGCCAGCCGGACTGTGAATAGTGAAAAACTGTTTTTT. This gives the protein CASRTVNSEKLFF. The chain joins TRBV28 to TRBJ1-4, with unresolved D. Germline CDR1 is MDHEN and CDR2 is SYDVKM. Trimming left V 8 bases short and J 7 bases short, with 14 bases between. The CDR3 contains 13 residues.

This clone was seen more than once but under ten times. This chain links TRBV6-5 with TRBJ2-7; TRBD1 agrees at 9 bases. Germline V gene sequence: CDR1 MNHEY, CDR2 SVGAGI. Trimming cost V 2 bases and J 5 bases; bases outside gene matches: 7. This CDR3 is 15 amino acids long. In DNA form, the CDR3 reads TGTGCCAGCAGTTACCGCGGGACAGGGACCAACGAGCAGTACTTC. Translation gives CASSYRGTGTNEQYF.

This clone was counted once. CDR3 residues: CASSSNLDSYSNQPQHF. CDR3 bases: TGTGCCAGCAGCTCGAACCTGGACAGTTATAGCAATCAGCCCCAGCATTTT. The rearrangement joins TRBV5-8 to TRBJ1-5, with D perhaps TRBD1 (6 bases). CDR3 length: 17 amino acids. CDR1 is SGHTS, CDR2 YDEGEE, per germline. The ends were cut back, 3 bases at V and 0 bases at J, with 16 bases in the middle.

This clone has a single count. The chain employs TRBV6-5 and TRBJ2-3; 7 nucleotides match TRBD2. Germline V gene sequence: CDR1 MNHEY, CDR2 SVGAGI. V trimming: 2 bases; J trimming: 0 bases; junction bases outside the gene matches: 2. This CDR3 region has 15 residues. In DNA, the CDR3 is TGTGCCAGCAGTTACCAGGGACTAAGCACAGATACGCAGTATTTT. As protein: CASSYQGLSTDTQYF.

The chain links TRBV6-2 or TRBV6-3 to TRBJ2-1, with D tentatively TRBD2 (5 bases). Germline CDR1 reads MNHEY; CDR2 reads SVGEGT. The V and J ends lost 3 bases and 4 bases respectively, with 16 bases between them. CDR3 length equals 16 residues. CDR3 residues: CASSYSGLGGYNEQFF. The CDR3 DNA reads TGTGCCAGCAGTTATTCGGGCCTAGGAGGTTACAATGAGCAGTTCTTC.

The rearrangement joins TRBV7-9 to TRBJ2-1; 7 nucleotides align to TRBD2. Germline CDR1 reads SEHNR; CDR2 reads FQNEAQ (reference sequence). The J segment lost 10 bases and the V segment lost 5 bases, leaving 5 bases of the junction unmatched. This CDR3 is 12 amino acids long. CDR3 DNA sequence: TGTGCCAGCAGCCTCCAAGCGGGGGAGCAGTTCTTC. Its protein product is CASSLQAGEQFF.